The rows below give T cell receptor beta chains drawn from one sample of a study of blood T cell repertoires in COVID-19. TCRdb's table, derived via immunoSEQ multiplex PCR, lists solely in-frame clones and lacks some. The data show about 79,000 clones, roughly 89% seen once. Material for sequencing was peripheral blood. These receptor sequences come from an older man with active or convalescent COVID-19. Both conserved end residues are part of each CDR3. The order of the fields is V gene, J gene, CDR3 protein.

TRBV28	TRBJ2-7	CASSQDRVPYEQYF
TRBV6-1	TRBJ1-4	CASSESQGSYEKLFF
TRBV2	TRBJ1-5	CASREDRVQPQHF
TRBV5-1	TRBJ1-3	CASSLGTGGGNTIYF
TRBV28	TRBJ1-2	CASSSSGGARNGYTF
TRBV7-9	TRBJ2-7	CASSRAGSGSYEQYF
TRBV7-2	TRBJ2-1	CASTLAGHYNEQFF
TRBV6-5	TRBJ2-7	CASRGASGFYEQYF
TRBV4-1	TRBJ2-1	CASSLVYNEQFF
TRBV11-2	TRBJ1-4	CASSLSLGGKLFF
TRBV28	TRBJ1-2	CASSAGTNYGYTF
TRBV4-1	TRBJ1-6	CASSQETPGDSDSPLHF
TRBV6-5	TRBJ1-3	CASSTLTGGNTIYF
TRBV9	TRBJ1-2	CASSVDSGNGYTF
TRBV19	TRBJ1-3	CASMWSSGNTIYF
TRBV11-2	TRBJ1-4	CASSLSAGALFF
TRBV28	TRBJ1-3	CASCLGGQGAGGNTIYF
TRBV5-6	TRBJ2-7	CASSRGTPHSYEQYF
TRBV9	TRBJ2-3	CASSTRLADFTDTQYF
TRBV5-1	TRBJ2-2	CASSQGQATGELFF
TRBV2	TRBJ1-2	CASTTPPHEGYTF
TRBV9	TRBJ1-4	CASSVGAGWMANEKLFF
TRBV27	TRBJ2-7	CASSRSGLAEPYEQYF
TRBV5-1	TRBJ2-2	CASSLDPGVNTGELFF
TRBV7-8	TRBJ1-6	CASSSNNSPLHF
TRBV2	TRBJ2-1	CASSEVGGQGGKTEQFF
TRBV7-9	TRBJ2-5	CASSPLTEGPYQETQYF
TRBV4-2	TRBJ2-4	CASSQGGGESGRDIQYF
TRBV7-3	TRBJ2-3	CASSLRGGDTQYF
TRBV24-1	TRBJ2-1	CATSASTGDERTSGIRGNEQFF
TRBV12-3/TRBV12-4	TRBJ1-5	CASTQADQPQHF
TRBV28	TRBJ2-7	CASSILGGEQYF
TRBV13	TRBJ2-7	CASSGRTRTPGLARYEQYF
TRBV27	TRBJ1-1	CASSSETVERTEAFF
TRBV10-3	TRBJ2-1	CAISESQRGQKQFF
TRBV28	TRBJ1-6	CASSPGGQVVSPLHF
TRBV10-3	TRBJ1-1	CASKGQGGGTEAFF
TRBV27	TRBJ2-7	CASNSWEDGEQYF
TRBV5-1	TRBJ2-2	CASSLARGTNTGELFF
TRBV6-2/TRBV6-3	TRBJ2-4	CASSYSRTELRAKNIQYF
TRBV28	TRBJ1-5	CASSQGGRQPQHF
TRBV30	TRBJ2-3	CAGEGSGDTQYF